This TCR beta chain came from a study of cytomegalovirus exposure and HLA in healthy donors. Everyone who donated was a healthy bone marrow donor. Despite likely unrecorded immune exposures, the donors were nominally healthy at the time of sampling. The V end lost 2 bases, the J end lost 0 bases, and 7 bases lay between the germline ends. CDR1 and CDR2 (germline): LGHNA, YSLEER. CDR3 size: 15 residues. Vbeta (60) and Jbeta (13) primers were used in the PCR. Assay used: immunoSEQ multiplex PCR; TCRdb lists only in-frame clones, some missing. Counted here are 95,000 to 100,000 clones, less than 80% occurring once; the ten biggest clones make up roughly 2%.

The sequencing input was PBMCs. J is TRBJ2-2 and V is TRBV4-3; D possibly corresponds to TRBD1 (5 bases). This receptor was taken from a man in his forties in good health and CMV-seronegative. The CDR3 sequence is CASSQTRANTGELFF. CDR3 DNA: TGCGCCAGCAGCCAAACCAGGGCGAACACCGGGGAGCTGTTTTTT.